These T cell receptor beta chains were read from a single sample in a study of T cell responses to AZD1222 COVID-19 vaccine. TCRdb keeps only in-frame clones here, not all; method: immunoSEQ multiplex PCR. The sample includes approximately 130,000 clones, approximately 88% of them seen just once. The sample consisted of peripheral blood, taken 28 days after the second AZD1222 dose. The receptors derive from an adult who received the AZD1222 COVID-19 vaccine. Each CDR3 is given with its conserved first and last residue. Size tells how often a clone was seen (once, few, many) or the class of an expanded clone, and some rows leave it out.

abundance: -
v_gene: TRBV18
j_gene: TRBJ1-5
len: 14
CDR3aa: CASSPQDSNQPQHF

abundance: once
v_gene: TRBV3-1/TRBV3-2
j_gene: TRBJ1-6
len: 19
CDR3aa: CASSQDYFLVGDGNSPLHF

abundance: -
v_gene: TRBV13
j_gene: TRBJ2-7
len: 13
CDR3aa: CASSLGRVHEQYF

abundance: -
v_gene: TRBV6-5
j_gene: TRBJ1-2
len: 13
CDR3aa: CASSRTGGYGYTF

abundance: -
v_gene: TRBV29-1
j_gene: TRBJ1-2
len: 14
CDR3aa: CSVDPGQGTYGYTF

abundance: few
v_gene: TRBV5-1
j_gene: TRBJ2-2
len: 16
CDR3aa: CASSLQGAQDTGELFF

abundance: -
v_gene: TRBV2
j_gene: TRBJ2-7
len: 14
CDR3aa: CASRDGAGGYEQYF

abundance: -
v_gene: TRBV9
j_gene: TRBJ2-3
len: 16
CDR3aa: CASSRLAGANRDTQYF

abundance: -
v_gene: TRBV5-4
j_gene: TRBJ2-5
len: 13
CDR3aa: CASSLVGGETQYF

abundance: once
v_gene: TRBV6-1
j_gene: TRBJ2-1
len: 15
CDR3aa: CASSEGPSSYNEQFF

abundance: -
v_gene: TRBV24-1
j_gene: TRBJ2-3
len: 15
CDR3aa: CATRRSADITDTQYF

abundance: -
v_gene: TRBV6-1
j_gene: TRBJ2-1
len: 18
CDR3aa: CASSEEALASGPYNEQFF

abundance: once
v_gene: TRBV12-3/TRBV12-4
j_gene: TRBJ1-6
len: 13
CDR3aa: CATGQGRDSPLHF